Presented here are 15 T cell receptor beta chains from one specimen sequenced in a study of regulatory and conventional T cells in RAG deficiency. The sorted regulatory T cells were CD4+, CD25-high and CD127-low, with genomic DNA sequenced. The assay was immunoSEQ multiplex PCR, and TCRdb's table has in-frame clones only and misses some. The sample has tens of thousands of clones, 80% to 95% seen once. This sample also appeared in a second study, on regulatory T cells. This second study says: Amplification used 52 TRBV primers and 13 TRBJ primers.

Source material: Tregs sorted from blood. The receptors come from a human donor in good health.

The CDR3 DNA reads as TGTGCCACGGAGGACAGGGAGTATTATAATTCACCCCTCCACTTT. Its protein product is CATEDREYYNSPLHF. V and J are TRBV10-3 and TRBJ1-6; 8 bases are a match to TRBD1. Germline CDR1 reads ENHRY; CDR2 reads SYGVKD. The CDR3 has 15 residues. With 10 bases clipped from V and 4 bases from J, the junction kept 9 bases outside the gene matches.

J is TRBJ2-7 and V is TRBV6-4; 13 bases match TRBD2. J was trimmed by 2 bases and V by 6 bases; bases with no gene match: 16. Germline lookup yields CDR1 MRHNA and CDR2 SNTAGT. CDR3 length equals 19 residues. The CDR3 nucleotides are TGTGCCAGCAGACTTCGACTAGCGGGGGGCGGATACGAGGCCTACGAGCAGTACTTC. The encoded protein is CASRLRLAGGGYEAYEQYF.

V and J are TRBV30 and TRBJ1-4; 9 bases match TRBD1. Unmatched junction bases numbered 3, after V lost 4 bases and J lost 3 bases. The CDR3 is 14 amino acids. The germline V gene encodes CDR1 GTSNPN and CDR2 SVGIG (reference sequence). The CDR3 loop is CAWNRGQANEKLFF. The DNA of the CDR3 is TGTGCCTGGAACAGGGGGCAGGCTAATGAAAAACTGTTTTTT.

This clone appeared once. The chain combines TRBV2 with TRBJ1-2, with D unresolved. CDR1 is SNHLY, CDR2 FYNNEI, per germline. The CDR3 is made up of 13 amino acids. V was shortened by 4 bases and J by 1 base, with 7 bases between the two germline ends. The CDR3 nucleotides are TGTGCCAGCAGTGCAGCCATTAACTATGGCTACACCTTC. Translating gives CASSAAINYGYTF.

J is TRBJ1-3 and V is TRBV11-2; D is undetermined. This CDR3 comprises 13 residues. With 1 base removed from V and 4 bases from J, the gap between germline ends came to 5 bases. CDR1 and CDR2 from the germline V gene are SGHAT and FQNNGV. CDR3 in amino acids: CASSLGPGNTIYF. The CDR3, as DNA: TGTGCCAGCAGCTTAGGGCCAGGAAACACCATATATTTT.

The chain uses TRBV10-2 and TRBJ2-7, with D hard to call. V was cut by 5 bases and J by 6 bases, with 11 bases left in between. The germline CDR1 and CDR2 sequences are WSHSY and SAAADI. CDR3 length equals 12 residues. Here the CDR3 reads CASSRTISEQYF. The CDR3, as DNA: TGCGCCAGCAGTCGGACGATAAGCGAGCAGTACTTC.

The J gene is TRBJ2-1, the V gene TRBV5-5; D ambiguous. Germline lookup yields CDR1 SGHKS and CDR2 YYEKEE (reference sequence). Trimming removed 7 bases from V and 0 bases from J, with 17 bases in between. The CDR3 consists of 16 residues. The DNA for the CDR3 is TGTGCCAGCTCCCAGGTAGGCGATAGCTCCTACAATGAGCAGTTCTTC. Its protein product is CASSQVGDSSYNEQFF. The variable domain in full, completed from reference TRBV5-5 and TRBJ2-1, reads DAGVTQSPTHLIKTRGQQVTLRCSPISGHKSVSWYQQVLGQGPQFIFQYYEKEERGRGNFPDRFSARQFPNYSSELNVNALLLGDSALYLCASSQVGDSSYNEQFFGPGTRLTVL.

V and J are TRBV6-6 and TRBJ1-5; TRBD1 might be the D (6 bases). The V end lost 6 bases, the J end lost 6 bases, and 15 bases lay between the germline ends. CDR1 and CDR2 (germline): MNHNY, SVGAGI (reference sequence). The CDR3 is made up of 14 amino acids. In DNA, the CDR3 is TGTGCCAGCAGGGGGACAATTGAAACTCAGCCCCAGCATTTT. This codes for CASRGTIETQPQHF.

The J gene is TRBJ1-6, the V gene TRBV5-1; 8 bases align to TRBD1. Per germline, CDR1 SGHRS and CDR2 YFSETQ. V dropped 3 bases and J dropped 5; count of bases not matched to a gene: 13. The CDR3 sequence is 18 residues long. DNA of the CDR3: TGCGCCAGCAGCTCGGGAACTATCAGGGGGCTCAATAATTCACCCCTCCACTTT. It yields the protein CASSSGTIRGLNNSPLHF.

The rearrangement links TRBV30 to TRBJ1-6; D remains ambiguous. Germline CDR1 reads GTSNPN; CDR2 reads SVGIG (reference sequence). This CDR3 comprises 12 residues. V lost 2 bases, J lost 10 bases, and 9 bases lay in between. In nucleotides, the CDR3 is TGTGCCTGGAGTAATCAGGTGTCACCCCTCCACTTT. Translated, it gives CAWSNQVSPLHF. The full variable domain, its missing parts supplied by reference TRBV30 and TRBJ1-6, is SQTIHQWPATLVQPVGSPLSLECTVEGTSNPNLYWYRQAAGRGLQLLFYSVGIGQISSEVPQNLSASRPQDRQFILSSKKLLLSDSGFYLCAWSNQVSPLHFGNGTRLTVT.

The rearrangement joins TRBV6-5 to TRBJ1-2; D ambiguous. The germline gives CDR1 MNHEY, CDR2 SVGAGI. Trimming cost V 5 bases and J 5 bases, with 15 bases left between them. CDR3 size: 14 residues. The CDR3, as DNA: TGTGCCAGCAGTGGGCCCCGCGGGAAGTATGGCTACACCTTC. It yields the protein CASSGPRGKYGYTF.

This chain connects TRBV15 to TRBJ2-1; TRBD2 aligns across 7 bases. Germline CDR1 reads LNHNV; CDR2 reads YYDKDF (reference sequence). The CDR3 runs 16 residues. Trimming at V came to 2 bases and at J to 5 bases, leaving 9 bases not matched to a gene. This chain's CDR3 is CATSRYPGLSNNEQFF. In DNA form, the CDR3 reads TGTGCCACCAGCAGATACCCGGGACTATCTAACAATGAGCAGTTCTTC.

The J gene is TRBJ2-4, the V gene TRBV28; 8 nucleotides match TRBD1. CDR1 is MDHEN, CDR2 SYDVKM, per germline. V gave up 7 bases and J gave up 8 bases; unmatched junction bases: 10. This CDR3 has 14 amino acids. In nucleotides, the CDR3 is TGTGCCAGCACCCCACAGCAGGGGGCGTACATTCAGTACTTC. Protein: CASTPQQGAYIQYF.

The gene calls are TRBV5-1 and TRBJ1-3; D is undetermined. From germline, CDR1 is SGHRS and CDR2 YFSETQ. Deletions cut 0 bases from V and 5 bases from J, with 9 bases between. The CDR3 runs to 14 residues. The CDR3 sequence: CASSLAGSRNTIYF. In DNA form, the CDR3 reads TGCGCCAGCAGCTTGGCGGGCAGCAGAAACACCATATATTTT.

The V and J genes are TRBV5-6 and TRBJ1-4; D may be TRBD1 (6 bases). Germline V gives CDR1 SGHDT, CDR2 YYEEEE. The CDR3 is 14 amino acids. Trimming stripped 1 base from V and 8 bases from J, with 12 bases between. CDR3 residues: CASSLRGLDEKLFF. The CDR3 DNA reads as TGTGCCAGCAGCTTGAGGGGGTTGGACGAAAAACTGTTTTTT.